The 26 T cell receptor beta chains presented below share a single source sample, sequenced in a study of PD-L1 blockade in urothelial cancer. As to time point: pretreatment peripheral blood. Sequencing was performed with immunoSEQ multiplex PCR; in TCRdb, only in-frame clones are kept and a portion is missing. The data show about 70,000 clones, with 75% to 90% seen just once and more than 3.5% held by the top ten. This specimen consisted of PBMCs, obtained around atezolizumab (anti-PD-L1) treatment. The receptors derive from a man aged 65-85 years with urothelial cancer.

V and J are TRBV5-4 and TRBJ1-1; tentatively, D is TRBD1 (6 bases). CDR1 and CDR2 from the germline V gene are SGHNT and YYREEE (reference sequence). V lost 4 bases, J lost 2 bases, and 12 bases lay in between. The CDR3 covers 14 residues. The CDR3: CASSPKDRNTEAFF. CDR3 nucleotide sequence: TGTGCCAGCAGCCCAAAGGACAGAAACACTGAAGCTTTCTTT.

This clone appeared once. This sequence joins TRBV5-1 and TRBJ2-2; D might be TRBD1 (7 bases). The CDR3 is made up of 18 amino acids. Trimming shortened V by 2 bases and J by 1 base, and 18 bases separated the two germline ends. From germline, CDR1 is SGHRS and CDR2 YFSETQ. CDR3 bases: TGCGCCAGCAGCTTTCAGGGGGACTTCCACTTGAACACCGGGGAGCTGTTTTTT. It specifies CASSFQGDFHLNTGELFF.

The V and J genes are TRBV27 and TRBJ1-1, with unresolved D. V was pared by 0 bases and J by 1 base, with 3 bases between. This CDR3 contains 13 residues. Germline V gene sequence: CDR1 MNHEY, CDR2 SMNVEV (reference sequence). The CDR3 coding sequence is TGTGCCAGCAGTTTATCGAGGAACACTGAAGCTTTCTTT. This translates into CASSLSRNTEAFF.

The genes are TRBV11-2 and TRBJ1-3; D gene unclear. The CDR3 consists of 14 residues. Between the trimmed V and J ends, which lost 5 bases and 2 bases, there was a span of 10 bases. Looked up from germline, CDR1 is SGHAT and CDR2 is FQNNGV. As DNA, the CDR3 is TGTGCCAGCAGCCCCACAGACACTGGAAACACCATATATTTT. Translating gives CASSPTDTGNTIYF.

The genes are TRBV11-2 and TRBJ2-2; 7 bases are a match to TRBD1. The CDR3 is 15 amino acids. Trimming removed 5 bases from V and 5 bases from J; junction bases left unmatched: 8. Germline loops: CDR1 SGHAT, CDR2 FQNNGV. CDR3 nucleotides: TGTGCCAGCAGCAAACGGGACAGACTAACCGGGGAGCTGTTTTTT. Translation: CASSKRDRLTGELFF. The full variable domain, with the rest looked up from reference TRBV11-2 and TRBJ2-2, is EAGVAQSPRYKIIEKRQSVAFWCNPISGHATLYWYQQILGQGPKLLIQFQNNGVVDDSQLPKDRFSAERLKGVDSTLKIQPAKLEDSAVYLCASSKRDRLTGELFFGEGSRLTVL.

The CDR3 region is CASSTRNEQFF. The CDR3 DNA reads TGTGCCAGTAGTACTAGAAATGAGCAGTTCTTC. This chain connects TRBV19 to TRBJ2-1, with unresolved D. Trimming stripped 4 bases from V and 7 bases from J, with 5 bases between. Germline CDR1 is LNHDA and CDR2 is SQIVND (reference sequence). The CDR3 has 11 amino acids.

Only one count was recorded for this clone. The CDR3 nucleotides read TGTGCCAGCAGCTTACGGGACAGGGTTGCCACCGGGGAGCTGTTTTTT. It translates to CASSLRDRVATGELFF. The chain is built from TRBV7-8 and TRBJ2-2; 9 nucleotides align to TRBD1. The CDR3 is 16 residues long. The germline gives CDR1 SGHVS, CDR2 FQNEAQ. Trimming cost V 2 bases and J 4 bases; bases outside gene matches: 5.

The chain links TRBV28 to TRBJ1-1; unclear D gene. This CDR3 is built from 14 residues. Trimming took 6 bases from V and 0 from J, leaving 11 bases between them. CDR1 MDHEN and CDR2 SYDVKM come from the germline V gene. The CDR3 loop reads CASSAYQVNTEAFF. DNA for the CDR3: TGTGCCAGCAGCGCTTATCAGGTGAACACTGAAGCTTTCTTT. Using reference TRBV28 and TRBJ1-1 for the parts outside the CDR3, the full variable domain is DVKVTQSSRYLVKRTGEKVFLECVQDMDHENMFWYRQDPGLGLRLIYFSYDVKMKEKGDIPEGYSVSREKKERFSLILESASTNQTSMYLCASSAYQVNTEAFFGQGTRLTVV.

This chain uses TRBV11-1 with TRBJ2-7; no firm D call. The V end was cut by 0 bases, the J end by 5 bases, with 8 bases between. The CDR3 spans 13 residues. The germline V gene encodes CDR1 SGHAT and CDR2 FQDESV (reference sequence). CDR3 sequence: CASSLAPPDEQYF. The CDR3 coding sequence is TGTGCCAGCAGCTTAGCCCCACCGGACGAGCAGTACTTC.

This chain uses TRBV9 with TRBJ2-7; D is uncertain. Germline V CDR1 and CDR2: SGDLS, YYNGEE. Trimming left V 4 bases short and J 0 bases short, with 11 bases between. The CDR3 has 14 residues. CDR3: CASSPRQDSYEQYF. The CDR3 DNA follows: TGTGCCAGCAGCCCCCGGCAGGACTCCTACGAGCAGTACTTC. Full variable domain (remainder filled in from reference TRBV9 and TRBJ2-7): DSGVTQTPKHLITATGQRVTLRCSPRSGDLSVYWYQQSLDQGLQFLIQYYNGEERAKGNILERFSAQQFPDLHSELNLSSLELGDSALYFCASSPRQDSYEQYFGPGTRLTVT.

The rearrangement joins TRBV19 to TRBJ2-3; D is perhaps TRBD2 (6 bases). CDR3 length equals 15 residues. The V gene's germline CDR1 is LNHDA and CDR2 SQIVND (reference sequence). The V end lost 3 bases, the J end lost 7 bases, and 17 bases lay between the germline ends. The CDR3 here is CASSIGGTLGNTQYF. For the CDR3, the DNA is TGTGCCAGTAGTATCGGCGGGACCCTCGGGAATACGCAGTATTTT.

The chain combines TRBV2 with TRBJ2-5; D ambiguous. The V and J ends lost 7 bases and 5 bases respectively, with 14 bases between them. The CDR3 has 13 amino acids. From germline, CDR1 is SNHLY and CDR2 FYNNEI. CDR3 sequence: CASMKLRWETQYF. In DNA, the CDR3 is TGTGCCAGCATGAAACTAAGGTGGGAGACCCAGTACTTC.

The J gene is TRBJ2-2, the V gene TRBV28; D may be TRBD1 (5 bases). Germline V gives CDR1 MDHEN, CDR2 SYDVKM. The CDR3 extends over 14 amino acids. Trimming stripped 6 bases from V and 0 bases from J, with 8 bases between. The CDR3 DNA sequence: TGTGCCAGCAGGGGGCAGGCGAACACCGGGGAGCTGTTTTTT. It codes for CASRGQANTGELFF.

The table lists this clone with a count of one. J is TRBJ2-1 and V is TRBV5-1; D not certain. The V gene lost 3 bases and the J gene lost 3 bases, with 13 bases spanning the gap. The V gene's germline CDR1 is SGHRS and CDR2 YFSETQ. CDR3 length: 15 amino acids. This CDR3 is CASSSEIGLYNEQFF. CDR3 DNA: TGCGCCAGCAGCTCGGAGATCGGCCTCTACAATGAGCAGTTCTTC.

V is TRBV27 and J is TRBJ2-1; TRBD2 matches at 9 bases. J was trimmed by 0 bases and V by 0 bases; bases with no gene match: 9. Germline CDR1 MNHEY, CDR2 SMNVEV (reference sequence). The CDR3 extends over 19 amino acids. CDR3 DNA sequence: TGTGCCAGCAGTTTATCGCGCCTAGCGGGGTGGAGCTCCTACAATGAGCAGTTCTTC. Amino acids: CASSLSRLAGWSSYNEQFF.

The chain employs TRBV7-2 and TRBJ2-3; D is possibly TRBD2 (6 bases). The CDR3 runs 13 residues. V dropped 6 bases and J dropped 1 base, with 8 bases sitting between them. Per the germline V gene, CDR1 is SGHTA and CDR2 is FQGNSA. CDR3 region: CASRPSGTDTQYF. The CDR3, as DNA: TGTGCCAGCAGGCCTAGCGGCACAGATACGCAGTATTTT.

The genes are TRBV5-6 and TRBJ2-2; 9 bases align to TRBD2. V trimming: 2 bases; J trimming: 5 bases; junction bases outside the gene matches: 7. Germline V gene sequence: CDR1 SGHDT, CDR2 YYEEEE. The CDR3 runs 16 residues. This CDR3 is CASSFSTSGYTGELFF. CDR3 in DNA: TGTGCCAGCAGCTTCTCCACTAGCGGGTATACCGGGGAGCTGTTTTTT.

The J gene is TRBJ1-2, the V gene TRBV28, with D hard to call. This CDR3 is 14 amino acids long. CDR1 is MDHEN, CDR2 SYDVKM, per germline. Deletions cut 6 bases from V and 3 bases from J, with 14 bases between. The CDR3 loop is CASSPLDWDYGYTF. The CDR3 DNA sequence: TGTGCCAGCAGCCCCCTTGACTGGGACTATGGCTACACCTTC.

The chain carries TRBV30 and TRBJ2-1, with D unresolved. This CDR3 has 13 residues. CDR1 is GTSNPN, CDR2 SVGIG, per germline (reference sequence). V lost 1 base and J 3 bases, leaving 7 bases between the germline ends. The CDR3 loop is CAWSGLHYNEQFF. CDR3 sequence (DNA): TGTGCCTGGAGTGGACTCCACTACAATGAGCAGTTCTTC.

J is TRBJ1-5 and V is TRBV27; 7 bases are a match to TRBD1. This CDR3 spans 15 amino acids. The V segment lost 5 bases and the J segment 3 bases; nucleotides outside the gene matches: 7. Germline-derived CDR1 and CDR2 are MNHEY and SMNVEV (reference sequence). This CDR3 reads CASSPGQNPNQPQHF. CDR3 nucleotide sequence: TGTGCCAGCAGTCCGGGACAGAACCCCAATCAGCCCCAGCATTTT.

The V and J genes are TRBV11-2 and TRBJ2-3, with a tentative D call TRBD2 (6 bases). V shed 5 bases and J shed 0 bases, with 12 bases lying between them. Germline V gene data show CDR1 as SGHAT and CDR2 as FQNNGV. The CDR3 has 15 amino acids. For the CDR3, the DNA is TGTGCCAGCAGCAAGGGCGGGGTCAGCACAGATACGCAGTATTTT. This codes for CASSKGGVSTDTQYF.

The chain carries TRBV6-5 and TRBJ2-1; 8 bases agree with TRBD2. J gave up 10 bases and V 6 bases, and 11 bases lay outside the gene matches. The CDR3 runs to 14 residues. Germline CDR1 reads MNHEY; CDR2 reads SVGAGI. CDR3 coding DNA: TGTGCCAGCAGCAGAAGCGGGAGCACAGAGGAGCAGTTCTTC. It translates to CASSRSGSTEEQFF.

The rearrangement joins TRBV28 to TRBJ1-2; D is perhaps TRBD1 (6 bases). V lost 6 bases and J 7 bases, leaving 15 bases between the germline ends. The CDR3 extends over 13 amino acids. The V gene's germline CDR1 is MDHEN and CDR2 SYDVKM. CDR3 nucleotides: TGTGCCAGCAGCCAAAACAGGGTTGGTGGCTACACCTTC. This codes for CASSQNRVGGYTF.

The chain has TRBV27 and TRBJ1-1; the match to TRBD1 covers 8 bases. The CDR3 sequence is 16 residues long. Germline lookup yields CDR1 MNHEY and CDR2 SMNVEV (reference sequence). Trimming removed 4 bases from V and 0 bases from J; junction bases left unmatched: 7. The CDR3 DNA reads TGTGCCAGCAGTTCAACGACAGGGGTGATGAACACTGAAGCTTTCTTT. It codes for CASSSTTGVMNTEAFF.

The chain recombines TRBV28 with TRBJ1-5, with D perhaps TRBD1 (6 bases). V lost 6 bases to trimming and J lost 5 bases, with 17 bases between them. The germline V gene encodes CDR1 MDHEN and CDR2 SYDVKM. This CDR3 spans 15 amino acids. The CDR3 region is CASRRIDRTDQPQHF. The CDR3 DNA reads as TGTGCCAGCAGACGAATCGACAGGACCGATCAGCCCCAGCATTTT.

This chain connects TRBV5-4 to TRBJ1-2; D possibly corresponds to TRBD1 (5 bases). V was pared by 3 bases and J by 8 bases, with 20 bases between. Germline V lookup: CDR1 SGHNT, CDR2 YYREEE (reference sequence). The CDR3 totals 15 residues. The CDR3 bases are TGTGCCAGCAGCTCCCCAACGGGGGAGAGAAGCGGCTACACCTTC. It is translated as CASSSPTGERSGYTF.